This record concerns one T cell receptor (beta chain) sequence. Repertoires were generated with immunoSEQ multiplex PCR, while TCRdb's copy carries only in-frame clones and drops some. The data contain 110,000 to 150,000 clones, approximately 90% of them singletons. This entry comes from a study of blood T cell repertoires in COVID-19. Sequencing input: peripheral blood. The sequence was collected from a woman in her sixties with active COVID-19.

Written as DNA, the CDR3 is TGTGCCAGCAGCCAACACGGAGGAGCGGGAGCTTCCGGGGAGCTGTTTTTT. Protein sequence: CASSQHGGAGASGELFF. The chain uses TRBV9 and TRBJ2-2; 8 nucleotides match TRBD2. Germline-derived CDR1 and CDR2 are SGDLS and YYNGEE. V lost 4 bases, J lost 6 bases, and 14 bases stayed unmatched. This CDR3 spans 17 amino acids. Using reference TRBV9 and TRBJ2-2 for the parts outside the CDR3, the full variable domain is DSGVTQTPKHLITATGQRVTLRCSPRSGDLSVYWYQQSLDQGLQFLIQYYNGEERAKGNILERFSAQQFPDLHSELNLSSLELGDSALYFCASSQHGGAGASGELFFGEGSRLTVL.